A selection of T cell receptor beta chains follows, all from one sample in a study of T cells after yellow fever vaccination. From the 5' RACE reads, TCRdb called clonotypes with MiXCR, one entry per CDR3 protein. Among some 350,000 distinct CDR3 sequences listed, roughly 12% were seen once. Source: PBMCs, taken on the day of the first yellow fever vaccination. The receptors derive from a man in his late teens or twenties who received the YFV17D yellow fever vaccine. The CDR3 runs from the conserved cysteine through the conserved F or W. The D gene is left open where the match is weak. Only some rows state a clone size, as once, few, many or a class for expanded clones.

DNA	CDR3	V	size	D	J
TGCGCCAGGACAAGCGGGGGGACCGGGGAGCTGTTTTTT	CARTSGGTGELFF	TRBV10-1	few	TRBD2	TRBJ2-2
TGTGCCAGCAGCCTCAGGGCCCGTGGTCCTTCGTCCTACAATGAGCAGTTCTTC	CASSLRARGPSSYNEQFF	TRBV7-8	few	NA	TRBJ2-1
TGTGCCAGCAGTTTTGGAGTAGCGGGGTACCCGGGTACGCAGTATTTT	CASSFGVAGYPGTQYF	TRBV27	NA	TRBD2	TRBJ2-3
TGCGCCAGCAGCTGGGGGGATCCGGGAAACACCATATATTTT	CASSWGDPGNTIYF	TRBV5-1	NA	NA	TRBJ1-3
TGCAGTGCTAGAGATGGGACTAGCCAACCCTACAATGAGCAGTTCTTC	CSARDGTSQPYNEQFF	TRBV20-1	few	TRBD2	TRBJ2-1
TGTGCCAGCAGTTCCCCGGGGACGGAGGGGGGCTACACCTTC	CASSSPGTEGGYTF	TRBV6-5	NA	NA	TRBJ1-2
TGCAGCGTTGAAGATACAGTGAACACTGAAGCTTTCTTT	CSVEDTVNTEAFF	TRBV29-1	few	NA	TRBJ1-1
TGCGCCAGCAGCCAACCCGGGACAGCAGGTGAAGCTTTCTTT	CASSQPGTAGEAFF	TRBV4-1	few	TRBD1	TRBJ1-1
TGTGCCAGCAGACGCGACCACGACAGTGACCCAACTAATGAAAAACTGTTTTTT	CASRRDHDSDPTNEKLFF	TRBV6-2/TRBV6-3	few	NA	TRBJ1-4
TGTGCCAGCAGCTTGGTTTCTCACGCAGGGCACACTGAAGCTTTCTTT	CASSLVSHAGHTEAFF	TRBV5-5	few	NA	TRBJ1-1
TGTGCCAGCAGTCAAACCGGGAATAGGGCCTACGAGCAGTACTTC	CASSQTGNRAYEQYF	TRBV7-6	few	NA	TRBJ2-7
TGTGCCAGCTCACCGGCAGGGGGGGTGTACGAGCAGTACTTC	CASSPAGGVYEQYF	TRBV18	few	NA	TRBJ2-7
TGTGCCAGCAGCCAACGGCGGGCGACAGGGGTTGGGGAGACCCAGTACTTC	CASSQRRATGVGETQYF	TRBV7-2	NA	TRBD1	TRBJ2-5
TGTGCCAGCAGCCCCACCGGGACAGGTAGCACTGAAGCTTTCTTT	CASSPTGTGSTEAFF	TRBV7-9	few	TRBD1	TRBJ1-1
TGTGCCAGCAGCCGCGCGGGGGCCCTCGGAGAGACCCAGTACTTC	CASSRAGALGETQYF	TRBV7-8	NA	NA	TRBJ2-5
TGTGCCAGCAGTGACAGGGCTAGCGGGGGGTATGAGCAGTTCTTC	CASSDRASGGYEQFF	TRBV6-4	NA	TRBD2	TRBJ2-1
TGTGCCAGCAGCGGAAGGACAGTCTACGAGCAGTACTTC	CASSGRTVYEQYF	TRBV7-9	NA	NA	TRBJ2-7
TGCGCCAGCAGCGACGGAGTCTCTGGCCCTCGAGAGACCCAGTACTTC	CASSDGVSGPRETQYF	TRBV5-1	few	NA	TRBJ2-5
TGCAGCGGAAAACAGGGTCCTGAAGCTTTCTTT	CSGKQGPEAFF	TRBV29-1	NA	NA	TRBJ1-1
TGCGCCAGCAGCCCCCGGGACAGGAGAGGCCCAGATACGCAGTATTTT	CASSPRDRRGPDTQYF	TRBV4-3	NA	TRBD1	TRBJ2-3
TGTGCCAGCAGCCAAGATTTTTCTGCAGGGGCCGCCGGGGAGCTGTTTTTT	CASSQDFSAGAAGELFF	TRBV3-1	once	NA	TRBJ2-2
TGTGCCAGCAGTGGTGGAGGACGAACCGGGGAGCTGTTTTTT	CASSGGGRTGELFF	TRBV2	NA	NA	TRBJ2-2
TGTGCCAGCAGCTTACAATCGTACACCGGGGAGCTGTTTTTT	CASSLQSYTGELFF	TRBV7-9	few	NA	TRBJ2-2
TGTGCCAGCAGTGAAGCCGACAGAGAGCAGCAGTTCTTC	CASSEADREQQFF	TRBV6-1	few	NA	TRBJ2-1
TGTGCCAGCACCCTATGGCTCCCGACAGATACGCAGTATTTT	CASTLWLPTDTQYF	TRBV12-3/TRBV12-4	many	NA	TRBJ2-3
TGTGCCAGCAGTAAACAGGGCTTTGAGACCCAGTACTTC	CASSKQGFETQYF	TRBV2	NA	NA	TRBJ2-5
TGTGCCAGCAGACCCCCCGGGACCGTTGGGCACAATGAGCAGTTCTTC	CASRPPGTVGHNEQFF	TRBV7-2	many	NA	TRBJ2-1
TGTTCCAGCTCAGCGTCCCCGGGGACAGGGGATTCACCCCTCCACTTT	CSSSASPGTGDSPLHF	TRBV18	NA	TRBD1	TRBJ1-6
TGCAGCGTTGGAAGGGGGCCAGGCACAGATACGCAGTATTTT	CSVGRGPGTDTQYF	TRBV29-1	NA	TRBD1	TRBJ2-3
TGTGCCAGCAGTGAAGCCGGGGGGGACTACGAGCAGTACTTC	CASSEAGGDYEQYF	TRBV25-1	many	TRBD2	TRBJ2-7
TGTGCCAGCAGCTTCCTGGACAGCAGTTCTTACGAGCAGTACTTC	CASSFLDSSSYEQYF	TRBV5-4	NA	NA	TRBJ2-7
TGTGCCAGCAGCCAAAGGCCGGAGACCCAGTACTTC	CASSQRPETQYF	TRBV5-6	few	NA	TRBJ2-5
TGTGCCACCAGTGATGGGGGTACGGGAACTGAAGCTTTCTTT	CATSDGGTGTEAFF	TRBV24-1	NA	NA	TRBJ1-1
TGTGCCAGCAGCTTAGTGGGCAGGGGTACGAGACCCCTCCACTTT	CASSLVGRGTRPLHF	TRBV7-2	few	NA	TRBJ1-6
TGTGCCAGCAGTTCCCCAGGTCTCGGGGATACGCAGTATTTT	CASSSPGLGDTQYF	TRBV28	NA	NA	TRBJ2-3
TGCGCCAGCAGCCGCAGGGTGGGGGCGAGCCACGAGCAGTACTTC	CASSRRVGASHEQYF	TRBV5-1	many	NA	TRBJ2-7
TGTGCCAGCAGCTTGAGGCACCAGATGAATGGCTACACCTTC	CASSLRHQMNGYTF	TRBV12-3/TRBV12-4	many	NA	TRBJ1-2
TGCGCCAGCAGCTTGCGGGGGGCCCCGGGGACCGGGGAGCTGTTTTTT	CASSLRGAPGTGELFF	TRBV5-1	NA	NA	TRBJ2-2
TGCGCCAGCAGCCAAGGGCCCCGGGTCACTGAAGCTTTCTTT	CASSQGPRVTEAFF	TRBV4-1	NA	NA	TRBJ1-1
TGCGCCAGCAGCTTGACGACAGCCTCCTACGAGCAGTACTTC	CASSLTTASYEQYF	TRBV5-1	many	NA	TRBJ2-7
TGTGCCAGCAGTTTCATCGTCTTCACAGATACGCAGTATTTT	CASSFIVFTDTQYF	TRBV12-3/TRBV12-4	NA	NA	TRBJ2-3
TGTGCCAGCAGCCAACCCCGGACAGAACAGACCCAGTACTTC	CASSQPRTEQTQYF	TRBV3-1	NA	NA	TRBJ2-5
TGTGCCAGCAGCACCCGGACTAGCGGGGGGGGCGAGACCCAGTACTTC	CASSTRTSGGGETQYF	TRBV11-2	NA	TRBD2	TRBJ2-5
TGCAGTGCTAGATATCGGAACACTGAAGCTTTCTTT	CSARYRNTEAFF	TRBV20-1	NA	NA	TRBJ1-1